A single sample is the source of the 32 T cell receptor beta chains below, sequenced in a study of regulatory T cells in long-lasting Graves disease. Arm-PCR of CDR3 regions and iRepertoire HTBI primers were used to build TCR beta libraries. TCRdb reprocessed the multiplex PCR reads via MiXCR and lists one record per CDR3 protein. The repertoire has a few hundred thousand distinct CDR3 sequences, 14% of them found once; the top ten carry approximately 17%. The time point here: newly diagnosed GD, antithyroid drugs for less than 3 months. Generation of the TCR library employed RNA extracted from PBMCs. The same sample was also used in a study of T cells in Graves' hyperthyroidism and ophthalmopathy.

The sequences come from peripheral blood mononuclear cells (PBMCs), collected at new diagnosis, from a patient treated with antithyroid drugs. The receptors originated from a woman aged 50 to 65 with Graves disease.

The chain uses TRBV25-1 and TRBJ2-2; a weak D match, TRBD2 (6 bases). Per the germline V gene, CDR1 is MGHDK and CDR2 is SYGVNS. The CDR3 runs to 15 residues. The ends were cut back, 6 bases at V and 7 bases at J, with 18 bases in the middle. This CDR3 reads CASSPRAGYNGELFF. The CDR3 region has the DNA TGTGCCAGCAGCCCCCGGGCGGGGTATAACGGGGAGCTGTTTTTT.

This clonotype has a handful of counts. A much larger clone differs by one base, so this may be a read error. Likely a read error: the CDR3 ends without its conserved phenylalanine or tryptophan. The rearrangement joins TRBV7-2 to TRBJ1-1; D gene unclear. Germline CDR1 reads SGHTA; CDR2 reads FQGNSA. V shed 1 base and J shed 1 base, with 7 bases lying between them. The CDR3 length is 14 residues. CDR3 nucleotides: TGTGCCAGCAGCTTAGGCGCCAGGAACACTGAAGCTTTCCTT. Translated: CASSLGARNTEAFL.

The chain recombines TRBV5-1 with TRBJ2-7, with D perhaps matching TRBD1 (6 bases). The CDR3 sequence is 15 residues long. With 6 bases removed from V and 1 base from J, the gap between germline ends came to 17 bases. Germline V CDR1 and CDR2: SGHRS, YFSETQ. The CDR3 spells CASKGTGTPSYEQYF. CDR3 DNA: TGCGCCAGCAAAGGAACCGGGACACCTTCCTACGAGCAGTACTTC.

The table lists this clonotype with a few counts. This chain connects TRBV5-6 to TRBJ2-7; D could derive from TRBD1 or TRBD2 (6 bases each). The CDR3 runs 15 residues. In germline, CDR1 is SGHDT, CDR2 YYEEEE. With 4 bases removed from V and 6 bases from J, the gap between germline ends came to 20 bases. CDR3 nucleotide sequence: TGTGCCAGCAGCCCATTCGATGGGGGGCCGGCCGAGCAGTACTTC. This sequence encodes CASSPFDGGPAEQYF.

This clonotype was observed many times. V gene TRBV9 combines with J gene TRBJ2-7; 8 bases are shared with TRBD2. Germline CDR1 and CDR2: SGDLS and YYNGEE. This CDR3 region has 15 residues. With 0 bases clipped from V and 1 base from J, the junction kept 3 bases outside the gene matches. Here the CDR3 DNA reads TGTGCCAGCAGCGTAGATGGGACTAGGTCCTACGAGCAGTACTTC. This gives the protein CASSVDGTRSYEQYF.

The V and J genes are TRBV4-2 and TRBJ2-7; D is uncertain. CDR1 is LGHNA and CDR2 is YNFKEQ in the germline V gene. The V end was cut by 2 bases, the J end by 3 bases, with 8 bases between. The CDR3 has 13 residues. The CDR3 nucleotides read TGTGCCAGCAGCCAATCCTCAGGCTACGAGCAGTACTTC. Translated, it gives CASSQSSGYEQYF.

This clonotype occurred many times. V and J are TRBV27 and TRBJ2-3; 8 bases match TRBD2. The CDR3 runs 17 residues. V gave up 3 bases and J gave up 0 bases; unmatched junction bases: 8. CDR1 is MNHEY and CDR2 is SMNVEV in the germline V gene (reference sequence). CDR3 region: CASSLVTGGLSTDTQYF. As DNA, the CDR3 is TGTGCCAGCAGTTTGGTTACGGGAGGGCTTAGCACAGATACGCAGTATTTT.

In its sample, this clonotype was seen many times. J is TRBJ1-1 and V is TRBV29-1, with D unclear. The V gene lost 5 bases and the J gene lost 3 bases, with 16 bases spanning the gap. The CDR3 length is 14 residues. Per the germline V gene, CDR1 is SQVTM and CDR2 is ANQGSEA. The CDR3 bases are TGCAGCGTTTGCACGGGAAGCCGCGACACTGAAGCTTTCTTT. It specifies CSVCTGSRDTEAFF.

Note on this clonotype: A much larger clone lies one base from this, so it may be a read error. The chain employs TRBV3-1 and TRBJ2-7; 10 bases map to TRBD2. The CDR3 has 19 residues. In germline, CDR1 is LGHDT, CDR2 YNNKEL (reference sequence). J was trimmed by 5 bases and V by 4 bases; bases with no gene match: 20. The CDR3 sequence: CASSPGSGLASGPFHEQYF. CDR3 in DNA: TGTGCCAGCAGCCCCGGCTCGGGACTAGCGAGCGGACCGTTCCACGAGCAGTACTTC.

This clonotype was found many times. DNA of the CDR3: TGTGCCAGCAGCTTACCACCAAGGACACACCAAGAGACCCAGTACTTC. Protein product: CASSLPPRTHQETQYF. The J gene is TRBJ2-5, the V gene TRBV7-8, with D perhaps TRBD1 (5 bases). The length of the CDR3 is 16 residues. Trimming pared 2 bases from V and 0 bases from J, leaving 13 bases between. Germline V gene sequence: CDR1 SGHVS, CDR2 FQNEAQ. The full variable domain, its missing parts supplied by reference TRBV7-8 and TRBJ2-5, is GAGVSQSPRYKVAKRGQDVALRCDPISGHVSLFWYQQALGQGPEFLTYFQNEAQLDKSGLPSDRFFAERPEGSVSTLKIQRTQQEDSAVYLCASSLPPRTHQETQYFGPGTRLLVL.

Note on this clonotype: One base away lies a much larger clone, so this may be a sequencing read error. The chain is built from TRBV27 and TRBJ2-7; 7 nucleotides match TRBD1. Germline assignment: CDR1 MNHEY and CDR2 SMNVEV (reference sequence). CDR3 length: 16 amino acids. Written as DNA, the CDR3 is TGTGCCGGCAGGGGGATACTAAGGACAGAGAGCTACGAGCAGTACTTC. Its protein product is CAGRGILRTESYEQYF.

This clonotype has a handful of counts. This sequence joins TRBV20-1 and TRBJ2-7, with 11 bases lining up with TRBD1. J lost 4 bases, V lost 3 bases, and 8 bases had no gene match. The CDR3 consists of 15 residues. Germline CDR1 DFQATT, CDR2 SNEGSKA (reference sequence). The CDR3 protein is CSARDRDRGAYEQYF. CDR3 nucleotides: TGCAGTGCTAGGGACCGGGACAGGGGGGCTTACGAGCAGTACTTC.

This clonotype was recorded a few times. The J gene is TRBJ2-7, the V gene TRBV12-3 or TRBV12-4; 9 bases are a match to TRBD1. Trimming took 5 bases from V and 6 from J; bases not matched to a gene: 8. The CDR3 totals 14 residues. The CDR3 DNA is TGTGCCAGCAGTCCAATACAGGGGGCGGTCGAGCAGTACTTC. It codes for CASSPIQGAVEQYF.

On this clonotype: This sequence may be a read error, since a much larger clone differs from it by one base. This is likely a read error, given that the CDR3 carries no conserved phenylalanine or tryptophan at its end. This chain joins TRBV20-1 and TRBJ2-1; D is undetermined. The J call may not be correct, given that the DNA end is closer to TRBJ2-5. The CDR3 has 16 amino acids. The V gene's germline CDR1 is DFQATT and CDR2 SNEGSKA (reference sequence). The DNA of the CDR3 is TGCAGTGCTAGAGTCGGCATAGGGAACAACCAAGAGACCCAGTACTCC. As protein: CSARVGIGNNQETQYS.

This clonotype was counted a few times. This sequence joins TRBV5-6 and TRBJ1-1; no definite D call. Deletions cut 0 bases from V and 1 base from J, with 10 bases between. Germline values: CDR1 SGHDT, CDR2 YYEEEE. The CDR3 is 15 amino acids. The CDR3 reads CASSLADIPNTEAFF. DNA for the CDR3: TGTGCCAGCAGCTTGGCCGACATACCGAACACTGAAGCTTTCTTT.

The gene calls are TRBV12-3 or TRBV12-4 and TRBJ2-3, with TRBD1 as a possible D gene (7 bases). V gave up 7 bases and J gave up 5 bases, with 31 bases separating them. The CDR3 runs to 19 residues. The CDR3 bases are TGTGCCAGCACCCACTCAGAGGGCAGGGGGAGGTCGAGAGTAGATACGCAGTATTTT. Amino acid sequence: CASTHSEGRGRSRVDTQYF.

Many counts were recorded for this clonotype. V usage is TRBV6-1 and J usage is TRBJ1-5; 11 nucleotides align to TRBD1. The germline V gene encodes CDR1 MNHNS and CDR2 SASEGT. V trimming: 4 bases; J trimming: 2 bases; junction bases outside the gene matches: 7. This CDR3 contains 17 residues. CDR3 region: CASSAWTGGFGNQPQHF. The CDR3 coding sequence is TGTGCCAGCAGTGCATGGACAGGGGGCTTCGGCAATCAGCCCCAGCATTTT.

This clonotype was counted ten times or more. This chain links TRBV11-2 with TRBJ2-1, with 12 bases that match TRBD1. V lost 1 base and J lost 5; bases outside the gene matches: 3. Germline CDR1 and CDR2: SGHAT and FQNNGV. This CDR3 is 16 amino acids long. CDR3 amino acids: CASSLVRDRGHNEQFF. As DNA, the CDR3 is TGTGCCAGCAGCTTAGTCCGGGACAGGGGGCACAATGAGCAGTTCTTC.

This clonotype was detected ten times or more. DNA for the CDR3: TGTGCCAGCAGGAGGGGTGACTGGGGCGGCTACACCTTC. Protein: CASRRGDWGGYTF. The chain combines TRBV28 with TRBJ1-2; TRBD1 is a possible D gene (5 bases). Germline V gene data show CDR1 as MDHEN and CDR2 as SYDVKM. The CDR3 covers 13 residues. V shed 6 bases and J shed 8 bases, with 16 bases lying between them.

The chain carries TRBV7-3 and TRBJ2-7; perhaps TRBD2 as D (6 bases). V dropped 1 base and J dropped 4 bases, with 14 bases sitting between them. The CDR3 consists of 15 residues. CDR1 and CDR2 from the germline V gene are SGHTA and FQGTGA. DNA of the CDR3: TGTGCCAGCAGCTTAAAGGGCGGGATAGGTTACGAGCAGTACTTC. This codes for CASSLKGGIGYEQYF.

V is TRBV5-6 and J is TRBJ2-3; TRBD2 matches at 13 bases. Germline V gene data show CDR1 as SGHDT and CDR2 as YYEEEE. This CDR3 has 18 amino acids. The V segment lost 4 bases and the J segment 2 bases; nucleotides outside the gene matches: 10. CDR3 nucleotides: TGTGCCAGCAGCCGAGAGACTAGCGGGAGGTTTTTCACAGATACGCAGTATTTT. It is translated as CASSRETSGRFFTDTQYF.

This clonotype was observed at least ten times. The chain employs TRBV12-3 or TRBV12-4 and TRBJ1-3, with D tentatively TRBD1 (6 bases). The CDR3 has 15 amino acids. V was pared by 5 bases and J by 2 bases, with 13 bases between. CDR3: CASSISGVAGNTIYF. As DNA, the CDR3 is TGTGCCAGCAGTATTTCAGGGGTAGCTGGAAACACCATATATTTT.

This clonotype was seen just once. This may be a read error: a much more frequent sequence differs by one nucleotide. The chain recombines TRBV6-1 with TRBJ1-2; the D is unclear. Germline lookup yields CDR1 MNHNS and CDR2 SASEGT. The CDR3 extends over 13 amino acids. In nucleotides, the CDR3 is TGTGTCAGCAGTGAATTGGCGGCACTCGGCTACACCTTC. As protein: CVSSELAALGYTF.

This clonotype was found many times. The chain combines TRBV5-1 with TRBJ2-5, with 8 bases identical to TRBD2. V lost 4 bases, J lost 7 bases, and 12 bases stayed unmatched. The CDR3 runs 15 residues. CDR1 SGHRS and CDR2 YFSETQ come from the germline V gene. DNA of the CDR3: TGCGCCAGCAGCCCGGATCGGATAGCGGGATTGACCCAGTACTTC. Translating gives CASSPDRIAGLTQYF.

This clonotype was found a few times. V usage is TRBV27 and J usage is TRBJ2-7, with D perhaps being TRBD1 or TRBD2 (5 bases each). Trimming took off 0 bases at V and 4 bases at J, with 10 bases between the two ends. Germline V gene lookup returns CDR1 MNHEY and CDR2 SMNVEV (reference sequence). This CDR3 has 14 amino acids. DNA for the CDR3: TGTGCCAGCAGTTTATCTGCTTGGGGGTACGAGCAGTACTTC. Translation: CASSLSAWGYEQYF.

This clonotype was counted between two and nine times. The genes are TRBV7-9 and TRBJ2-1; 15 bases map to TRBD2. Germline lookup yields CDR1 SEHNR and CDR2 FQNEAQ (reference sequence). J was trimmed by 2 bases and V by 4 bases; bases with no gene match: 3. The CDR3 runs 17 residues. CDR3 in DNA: TGTGCCAGCAGCTCCTGGACTAGCGGGAGGGCCTACAATGAGCAGTTCTTC. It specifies CASSSWTSGRAYNEQFF. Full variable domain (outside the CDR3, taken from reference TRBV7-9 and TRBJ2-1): DTGVSQNPRHKITKRGQNVTFRCDPISEHNRLYWYRQTLGQGPEFLTYFQNEAQLEKSRLLSDRFSAERPKGSFSTLEIQRTEQGDSAMYLCASSSWTSGRAYNEQFFGPGTRLTVL.

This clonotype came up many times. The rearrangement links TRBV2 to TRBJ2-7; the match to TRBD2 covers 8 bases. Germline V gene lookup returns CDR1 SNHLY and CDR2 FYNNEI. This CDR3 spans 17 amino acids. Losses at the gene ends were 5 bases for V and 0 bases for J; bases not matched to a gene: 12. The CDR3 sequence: CASSTDSSGSFSYEQYF. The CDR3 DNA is TGTGCCAGCAGTACGGACTCGAGCGGGAGTTTCTCCTACGAGCAGTACTTC.

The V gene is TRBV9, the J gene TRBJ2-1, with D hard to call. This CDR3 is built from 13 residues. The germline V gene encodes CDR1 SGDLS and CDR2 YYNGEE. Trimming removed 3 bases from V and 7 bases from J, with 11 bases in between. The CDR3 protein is CASSDDPTNEQFF. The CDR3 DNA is TGTGCCAGCAGCGATGACCCGACAAATGAGCAGTTCTTC. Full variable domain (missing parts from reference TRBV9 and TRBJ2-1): DSGVTQTPKHLITATGQRVTLRCSPRSGDLSVYWYQQSLDQGLQFLIQYYNGEERAKGNILERFSAQQFPDLHSELNLSSLELGDSALYFCASSDDPTNEQFFGPGTRLTVL.

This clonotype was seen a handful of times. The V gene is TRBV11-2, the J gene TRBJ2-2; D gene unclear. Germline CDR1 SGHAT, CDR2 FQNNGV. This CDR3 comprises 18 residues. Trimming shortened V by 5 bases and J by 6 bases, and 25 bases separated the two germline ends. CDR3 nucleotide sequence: TGTGCCAGCAGCCAAGTACTATCAGTCTCGGGTAACTCCGGGGAGCTGTTTTTT. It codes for CASSQVLSVSGNSGELFF.

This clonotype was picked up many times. The CDR3 loop is CASSEDSGNTIYF. The CDR3 bases are TGTGCCAGCAGTGAGGATTCTGGAAACACCATATATTTT. The genes are TRBV6-2 or TRBV6-3 and TRBJ1-3, with no clear D. Germline CDR1 reads MNHEY; CDR2 reads SVGEGT. V was cut by 5 bases and J by 1 base, with 6 bases left in between. This CDR3 has 13 amino acids.

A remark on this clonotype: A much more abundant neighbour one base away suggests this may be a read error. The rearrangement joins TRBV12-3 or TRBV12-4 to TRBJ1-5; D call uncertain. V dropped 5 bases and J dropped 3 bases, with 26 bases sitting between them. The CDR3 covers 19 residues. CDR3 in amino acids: CASSGGILDSTAFNQPQHF. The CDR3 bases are TGTGCCAGCAGTGGAGGAATACTCGATTCCACAGCTTTCAATCAGCCCCAGCATTTT.

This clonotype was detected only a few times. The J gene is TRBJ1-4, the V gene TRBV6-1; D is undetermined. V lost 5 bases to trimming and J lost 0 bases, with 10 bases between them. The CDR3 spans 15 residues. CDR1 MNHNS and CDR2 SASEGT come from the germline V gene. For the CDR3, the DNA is TGTGCCAGCAGTACCTATGCCGCAACTAATGAAAAACTGTTTTTT. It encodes CASSTYAATNEKLFF.